This T cell receptor (beta chain) originates from a study of ipilimumab plus nivolumab after autologous stem cell transplantation. Measured with immunoSEQ multiplex PCR; TCRdb has only the in-frame clones, and not every one. Of 5,000 or so clones in the sample, approximately 70% were seen once. The specimen comprised PBMCs, sampled in a trial of ipilimumab plus nivolumab as post-transplant consolidation. The receptor was isolated from a male donor with multiple myeloma.

This chain's CDR3 is CASSFFGAAGNTIYF. The CDR3 DNA reads as TGTGCCAGCAGCTTCTTTGGGGCCGCTGGAAACACCATATATTTT. This sequence joins TRBV7-9 and TRBJ1-3; TRBD1 might be the D (5 bases). The CDR3 has 15 residues. Trimming stripped 3 bases from V and 2 bases from J, with 11 bases between. Per germline, CDR1 SEHNR and CDR2 FQNEAQ (reference sequence).